The 17 T cell receptor beta chains reported below all come from one sample, sequenced in a study of OX40 agonist ivuxolimab in advanced cancers. Libraries were prepared by immunoSEQ multiplex PCR; TCRdb keeps only in-frame clonotypes and omits some of them. The sample includes 98,000 or so clones, about 88% of them seen just once. Sequenced material: CD4+ or CD8+ T cells sorted from blood, taken in a trial of the OX40 agonist ivuxolimab. These receptor sequences come from an adult with an advanced solid tumor such as melanoma, head and neck, liver or kidney cancer.

This rearrangement joins TRBV19 to TRBJ1-1; tentatively, D is TRBD1 (6 bases). V shed 3 bases and J shed 1 base, with 15 bases lying between them. This CDR3 comprises 16 residues. CDR1 is LNHDA, CDR2 SQIVND, per germline (reference sequence). CDR3 region: CASSMGDTNWNTEAFF. The CDR3 nucleotides read TGTGCCAGTAGTATGGGGGACACAAACTGGAACACTGAAGCTTTCTTT.

The genes are TRBV28 and TRBJ1-1, with TRBD1 identical over 7 bases. Losses at the gene ends were 6 bases for V and 9 bases for J; bases not matched to a gene: 7. CDR1 MDHEN and CDR2 SYDVKM come from the germline V gene. The length of the CDR3 is 12 residues. In nucleotides, the CDR3 is TGTGCCAGCAGCCTCGACAGGGTTAAAGCTTTCTTT. It is translated as CASSLDRVKAFF. The entire variable domain, with the rest obtained from reference TRBV28 and TRBJ1-1, is as follows: DVKVTQSSRYLVKRTGEKVFLECVQDMDHENMFWYRQDPGLGLRLIYFSYDVKMKEKGDIPEGYSVSREKKERFSLILESASTNQTSMYLCASSLDRVKAFFGQGTRLTVV.

Worth noting for this clone: At one end the junction does not follow the germline gene, possibly because of a read error. The rearrangement uses TRBV7-6 and TRBJ2-5; TRBD2 agrees at 9 bases. The CDR3 is 13 residues long. The germline V gene has CDR1 SGHVS and CDR2 FNYEAQ. In nucleotides, the CDR3 is TGTGCCAGCAGTTTAGCGGGAGTTGAGACCCAGTACTTC. It is translated as CASSLAGVETQYF.

The chain recombines TRBV29-1 with TRBJ1-1; 7 nucleotides line up with TRBD1. The CDR3 extends over 13 amino acids. The junction had 6 bases not matched to a gene; V was cut back by 4 bases and J by 4 bases. CDR1 is SQVTM and CDR2 is ANQGSEA in the germline V gene. This CDR3 reads CSVVDREGTEAFF. The CDR3 nucleotides are TGCAGCGTTGTTGACAGGGAGGGCACTGAAGCTTTCTTT.

This clone was detected a few times. The chain links TRBV4-2 to TRBJ2-3; D possibly uses TRBD1 or TRBD2 (5 bases each). Germline loops: CDR1 LGHNA, CDR2 YNFKEQ. With 5 bases removed from V and 5 bases from J, the gap between germline ends came to 17 bases. The CDR3 has 15 residues. The DNA for the CDR3 is TGTGCCAGCAGCACGGGAAATGCTGGGGGAGATACGCAGTATTTT. Its protein product is CASSTGNAGGDTQYF.

This chain joins TRBV27 and TRBJ1-6; maybe TRBD1 (5 bases). Trimming left V 0 bases short and J 10 bases short, with 13 bases between. The CDR3 has 15 amino acids. The germline V gene has CDR1 MNHEY and CDR2 SMNVEV (reference sequence). CDR3 coding DNA: TGTGCCAGCAGTTTATCGGGCAGGGTTGTATCACCCCTCCACTTT. Translating gives CASSLSGRVVSPLHF.

The J gene is TRBJ2-3, the V gene TRBV6-5; TRBD1 matches 10 bases. The CDR3 runs to 14 residues. Trimming at V came to 7 bases and at J to 5 bases, leaving 6 bases not matched to a gene. CDR1 is MNHEY, CDR2 SVGAGI, per germline. CDR3 protein: CASNFRTGGDTQYF. The CDR3 coding sequence is TGTGCCAGCAATTTCAGGACAGGGGGAGATACGCAGTATTTT.

This chain uses TRBV9 with TRBJ1-6; no clear D gene. With 0 bases removed from V and 7 bases from J, the gap between germline ends came to 8 bases. This CDR3 is built from 14 residues. CDR1 and CDR2 from the germline V gene are SGDLS and YYNGEE. This CDR3 reads CASSVGGRNSPLHF. DNA for the CDR3: TGTGCCAGCAGCGTAGGCGGGAGAAATTCACCCCTCCACTTT.

The chain uses TRBV30 and TRBJ2-3; 7 nucleotides align to TRBD2. CDR1 and CDR2 (germline): GTSNPN, SVGIG (reference sequence). V gave up 1 base and J gave up 11 bases; unmatched junction bases: 6. This CDR3 has 12 amino acids. The CDR3 bases are TGTGCCTGGAGTGCGGGGGTAGCGGGGCAGTATTTT. Translating it yields CAWSAGVAGQYF.

The sample holds a few counts of this clone. The J gene is TRBJ1-5, the V gene TRBV30; D might be TRBD1 (6 bases). The germline gives CDR1 GTSNPN, CDR2 SVGIG (reference sequence). The V gene lost 3 bases and the J gene lost 7 bases, with 13 bases spanning the gap. There are 13 residues in the CDR3. In DNA, the CDR3 is TGTGCCTGGAGGGGACAAGCTGGACAGCCCCAGCATTTT. It is translated as CAWRGQAGQPQHF.

By share, this clone counts as medium-sized. The CDR3 DNA reads TGTGCCAGCAGCCAAGCCTTAAGAGAAACGCGGGACACTGAAGCTTTCTTT. This encodes CASSQALRETRDTEAFF. This chain connects TRBV14 to TRBJ1-1; D ambiguous. The CDR3 runs 17 residues. V lost 1 base, J lost 3 bases, and 18 bases lay in between. Germline values: CDR1 SGHDN, CDR2 FVKESK.

J is TRBJ1-5 and V is TRBV28, with D possibly TRBD1 on 6 matching bases. The V end was cut by 4 bases, the J end by 6 bases, with 13 bases between. This CDR3 region has 14 residues. Germline assignment: CDR1 MDHEN and CDR2 SYDVKM. CDR3: CASSWTALGQPQHF. The CDR3 DNA follows: TGTGCCAGCAGTTGGACAGCGCTGGGTCAGCCCCAGCATTTT.

A few counts support this clone. The chain carries TRBV7-9 and TRBJ1-6; D gene uncertain. CDR1 is SEHNR, CDR2 FQNEAQ, per germline (reference sequence). The CDR3 sequence is 12 residues long. The V gene lost 5 bases and the J gene lost 14 bases, with 13 bases spanning the gap. The CDR3 reads CASSPPGEALHF. CDR3 nucleotide sequence: TGTGCCAGCAGCCCACCCGGTGAGGCCCTCCACTTT.

The rearrangement joins TRBV5-4 to TRBJ1-2; no firm D call. This CDR3 is 14 amino acids long. Germline CDR1 is SGHNT and CDR2 is YYREEE (reference sequence). V lost 2 bases and J lost 2, with 10 bases in between. The DNA for the CDR3 is TGTGCCAGCAGCTTCGGAACAGTCAACTATGGCTACACCTTC. Translating gives CASSFGTVNYGYTF. Based on the CDR3 plus reference TRBV5-4 and TRBJ1-2, the full variable domain is ETGVTQSPTHLIKTRGQQVTLRCSSQSGHNTVSWYQQALGQGPQFIFQYYREEENGRGNFPPRFSGLQFPNYSSELNVNALELDDSALYLCASSFGTVNYGYTFGSGTRLTVV.

The chain links TRBV30 to TRBJ2-3, with 8 bases lining up with TRBD1. This CDR3 is 13 amino acids long. V lost 7 bases, J lost 5 bases, and 8 bases stayed unmatched. The germline gives CDR1 GTSNPN, CDR2 SVGIG (reference sequence). Written as DNA, the CDR3 is TGTGCCTCCGATCAGGGGGCAGTAGATACGCAGTATTTT. Its translation: CASDQGAVDTQYF.

A word on this clone: The same CDR3 is also encoded by other DNA sequences in this sample. V and J are TRBV27 and TRBJ1-2, with D possibly TRBD1 on 5 matching bases. Deletions cut 0 bases from V and 5 bases from J, with 7 bases between. Germline V lookup: CDR1 MNHEY, CDR2 SMNVEV (reference sequence). The CDR3 is 13 amino acids. In nucleotides, the CDR3 is TGTGCCAGCAGTTTATCGGGACTTTATGGCTACACCTTC. Residues: CASSLSGLYGYTF.

The V call is TRBV30, the J call TRBJ1-3; the D gene is possibly TRBD1 (6 bases). The CDR3 is 15 amino acids. The V gene lost 5 bases and the J gene lost 1 base, with 15 bases spanning the gap. Germline assignment: CDR1 GTSNPN and CDR2 SVGIG (reference sequence). In DNA form, the CDR3 reads TGTGCCTGGGCACGACAGGCTGGATCTGGAAACACCATATATTTT. Translation: CAWARQAGSGNTIYF. The complete variable domain, with remaining parts taken from reference TRBV30 and TRBJ1-3, reads SQTIHQWPATLVQPVGSPLSLECTVEGTSNPNLYWYRQAAGRGLQLLFYSVGIGQISSEVPQNLSASRPQDRQFILSSKKLLLSDSGFYLCAWARQAGSGNTIYFGEGSWLTVV.